The present T cell receptor beta chain was sequenced within a study of blood T cells in healthy people across ages. Study-wide points: Roughly linearly, TCR beta diversity per million T cells fell as age increased.

This clonotype was counted ten times or more. Its specificity is not known. A second PCR, run for 7 to 11 cycles, used a sample-barcoded 5' primer plus a J-beta primer mix. Each CDR3 protein is one row after TCRdb ran MiXCR on the 5' RACE reads. The sample consists of some 1,500,000 distinct CDR3 sequences, approximately 43% of them appearing once. The CDR3 loop spans 12 amino acids. Deletions cut 6 bases from V and 8 bases from J, with 11 bases between. Germline-derived CDR1 and CDR2 are MNHEY and SMNVEV (reference sequence). The J gene is TRBJ2-1, the V gene TRBV27; no reliable D call. This TCR was sampled from a woman aged 18 to 35 in good health. The sample taken for sequencing was blood. CDR3 bases: TGTGCCAGCAGCTTACTTGGCGATGAGCAGTTCTTC. Translated: CASSLLGDEQFF.